These 21 T cell receptor beta chains were sequenced from one sample in a study of Graves' ophthalmopathy and Graves' hyperthyroidism. TCR beta CDR3 regions were amplified from RNA transcripts. First-round RT-PCR with HTBI primers preceded a second-round multiplex PCR. TCRdb recomputed calls from the multiplex PCR reads with MiXCR, one row per CDR3 protein. The data hold some 210,000 distinct CDR3 sequences, with 25% to 30% observed a single time. The sequenced material came from peripheral blood. The origin of the receptors is a man in his fifties with Graves' ophthalmopathy.

This clonotype has a count of ten or more. The chain uses TRBV6-2 or TRBV6-3 and TRBJ2-2; TRBD2 matches at 7 bases. V lost 5 bases, J lost 6 bases, and 6 bases stayed unmatched. CDR1 MNHEY and CDR2 SVGEGT come from the germline V gene. CDR3 length equals 14 residues. The CDR3 nucleotides are TGTGCCAGCAGTCGTCTAGCGGCTCCCGGGGAGCTGTTTTTT. Amino acid sequence: CASSRLAAPGELFF.

The sample holds many counts of this clonotype. The CDR3 sequence is CSARRGAKNIQYF. The CDR3 DNA reads as TGCAGTGCCCGTCGGGGGGCCAAAAACATTCAGTACTTC. The chain links TRBV20-1 to TRBJ2-4, with D possibly TRBD2 on 6 matching bases. V was clipped by 6 bases and J by 1 base, with 10 bases between them. The germline V gene encodes CDR1 DFQATT and CDR2 SNEGSKA (reference sequence). The CDR3 length is 13 residues.

Ten or more counts support this clonotype. The chain links TRBV6-1 to TRBJ2-2, with D tentatively TRBD2 (6 bases). Trimming stripped 1 base from V and 6 bases from J, with 18 bases between. From germline, CDR1 is MNHNS and CDR2 SASEGT. The CDR3 has 17 residues. Here the CDR3 DNA reads TGTGCCAGCAGTGAAGGGGGAGGATCACCGGACGCCGGGGAGCTGTTTTTT. It is translated as CASSEGGGSPDAGELFF.

Many counts were recorded for this clonotype. The genes are TRBV11-2 and TRBJ2-7, with 8 bases matching TRBD2. V lost 5 bases to trimming and J lost 5 bases; unmatched junction nucleotides: 2. The CDR3 spans 12 residues. Germline V gene sequence: CDR1 SGHAT, CDR2 FQNNGV. For the CDR3, the DNA is TGTGCCAGCAGCCAGACTAGCGACGAGCAGTACTTC. Translating gives CASSQTSDEQYF.

The rearrangement uses TRBV6-1 and TRBJ1-6; 9 bases line up with TRBD1. The V and J ends lost 3 bases and 11 bases, in that order; junction bases with no gene match: 5. CDR3 length: 14 residues. CDR1 is MNHNS, CDR2 SASEGT, per germline. The chain's CDR3 is CASSEGTGTTPLHF. CDR3 nucleotides: TGTGCCAGCAGTGAGGGGACAGGGACGACACCCCTCCACTTT.

This clonotype was found many times. The chain recombines TRBV19 with TRBJ2-2; the D is unclear. V gave up 3 bases and J gave up 6 bases, with 11 bases separating them. CDR1 and CDR2 (germline): LNHDA, SQIVND (reference sequence). The CDR3 loop spans 14 amino acids. CDR3 DNA sequence: TGTGCCAGTAGTATTTTGTCGTCTGCCGGGGAGCTGTTTTTT. It translates to CASSILSSAGELFF.

J is TRBJ2-5 and V is TRBV20-1, with 14 bases identical to TRBD2. Trimming at V came to 5 bases and at J to 3 bases, leaving 5 bases not matched to a gene. There are 15 residues in the CDR3. Per the germline V gene, CDR1 is DFQATT and CDR2 is SNEGSKA (reference sequence). CDR3 in amino acids: CSAGGLAGVEETQYF. CDR3 nucleotides: TGCAGTGCTGGGGGACTAGCGGGAGTTGAAGAGACCCAGTACTTC.

V usage is TRBV6-1 and J usage is TRBJ1-1; D is undetermined. The CDR3 consists of 14 residues. V lost 6 bases to trimming and J lost 1 base, with 12 bases between them. Germline assignment: CDR1 MNHNS and CDR2 SASEGT. CDR3 in amino acids: CASRASGRNTEAFF. The CDR3, as DNA: TGTGCCAGCAGGGCATCGGGGAGGAACACTGAAGCTTTCTTT.

This chain connects TRBV11-3 to TRBJ1-2, with no clear D. Looked up from germline, CDR1 is SGHNT and CDR2 is YENEEA. V was shortened by 5 bases and J by 4 bases, with 14 bases between the two germline ends. CDR3 size: 14 residues. CDR3 DNA sequence: TGTGCCAGCAGCCGCGGTTCAGACATCTATGGCTACACCTTC. Its translation: CASSRGSDIYGYTF.

This clonotype was found once. The V and J genes are TRBV28 and TRBJ2-7; the D call may be TRBD1 or TRBD2 (5 bases each). Trimming shortened V by 5 bases and J by 2 bases, and 10 bases separated the two germline ends. Germline V CDR1 and CDR2: MDHEN, SYDVKM. This CDR3 is built from 13 residues. The CDR3 spells CASSKGTAYEQYF. CDR3 nucleotide sequence: TGTGCCAGCAGTAAAGGGACGGCCTACGAGCAGTACTTC.

This clonotype has ten or more counts. This sequence joins TRBV5-1 and TRBJ2-5, with D tentatively TRBD1 (5 bases). Germline-derived CDR1 and CDR2 are SGHRS and YFSETQ. Trimming removed 0 bases at V and 0 bases at J, with 12 bases between. The CDR3 sequence is 16 residues long. The CDR3 bases are TGCGCCAGCAGCTTGGGACAGTATTATTACCAAGAGACCCAGTACTTC. Its translation: CASSLGQYYYQETQYF. Full variable domain (remainder filled in from reference TRBV5-1 and TRBJ2-5): KAGVTQTPRYLIKTRGQQVTLSCSPISGHRSVSWYQQTPGQGLQFLFEYFSETQRNKGNFPGRFSGRQFSNSRSEMNVSTLELGDSALYLCASSLGQYYYQETQYFGPGTRLLVL.

This clonotype came up many times. This chain uses TRBV11-2 with TRBJ1-5; D unresolved. The CDR3 runs 15 residues. Germline V gives CDR1 SGHAT, CDR2 FQNNGV. V lost 0 bases and J 7 bases, leaving 13 bases between the germline ends. CDR3 sequence: CASSLEPGSSQPQHF. DNA of the CDR3: TGTGCCAGCAGCTTAGAGCCAGGTTCAAGCCAGCCCCAGCATTTT.

In this sample, this clonotype turned up many times. This chain uses TRBV5-1 with TRBJ2-2; TRBD2 might be the D (6 bases). Trimming shortened V by 0 bases and J by 8 bases, and 11 bases separated the two germline ends. CDR1 is SGHRS and CDR2 is YFSETQ in the germline V gene. This CDR3 is built from 14 residues. The CDR3 region is CASSLEGTAGELFF. As DNA, the CDR3 is TGCGCCAGCAGCTTGGAGGGGACTGCGGGGGAGCTGTTTTTT.

This clonotype was observed at least ten times. This chain connects TRBV7-2 to TRBJ2-7; 10 nucleotides agree with TRBD1. CDR1 is SGHTA, CDR2 FQGNSA, per germline. The CDR3 runs 16 residues. V lost 5 bases and J lost 0; bases outside the gene matches: 7. CDR3 protein: CASSPGTGASSYEQYF. The CDR3 DNA reads TGTGCCAGCAGCCCCGGGACAGGGGCCAGCTCCTACGAGCAGTACTTC. The whole variable domain, filled in from reference TRBV7-2 and TRBJ2-7, reads GAGVSQSPSNKVTEKGKDVELRCDPISGHTALYWYRQSLGQGLEFLIYFQGNSAPDKSGLPSDRFSAERTGGSVSTLTIQRTQQEDSAVYLCASSPGTGASSYEQYFGPGTRLTVT.

This clonotype showed up just a few times. V usage is TRBV12-3 or TRBV12-4 and J usage is TRBJ2-7, with TRBD1 identical over 7 bases. V lost 1 base to trimming and J lost 0 bases; unmatched junction nucleotides: 3. CDR3 length equals 15 residues. CDR3 in amino acids: CASSLGGQPSYEQYF. CDR3 coding DNA: TGTGCCAGCAGTTTAGGGGGACAGCCCTCCTACGAGCAGTACTTC.

This clonotype was counted at least ten times. The chain combines TRBV18 with TRBJ2-2; tentatively, D is TRBD1 or TRBD2 (5 bases each). This CDR3 has 13 residues. The germline V and J ends were trimmed by 3 bases and 7 bases, with 9 bases remaining between them. Germline CDR1 and CDR2: KGHSH and LQKENI. The CDR3 loop reads CASSPGEFGELFF. CDR3 nucleotides: TGTGCCAGCTCACCGGGGGAGTTCGGGGAGCTGTTTTTT.

Written as DNA, the CDR3 is TGTGCCAGCAGGGGACAGGGGGCGCATGGCTACACCTTC. This codes for CASRGQGAHGYTF. The chain couples TRBV12-3 or TRBV12-4 to TRBJ1-2; 12 nucleotides align to TRBD1. Trimming at V came to 6 bases and at J to 6 bases, leaving 2 bases not matched to a gene. CDR3 length: 13 amino acids.

This clonotype has a count of ten or more. This chain connects TRBV7-8 to TRBJ2-7; possibly TRBD2 for D (5 bases). With 1 base removed from V and 2 bases from J, the gap between germline ends came to 15 bases. Germline V gene lookup returns CDR1 SGHVS and CDR2 FQNEAQ. This CDR3 is 16 amino acids long. CDR3 in amino acids: CASSLGLRRQPYEQYF. In DNA, the CDR3 is TGTGCCAGCAGCTTAGGATTGCGGAGGCAGCCCTACGAGCAGTACTTC.

This clonotype was observed at least ten times. The genes are TRBV19 and TRBJ2-2, with 9 positions matching TRBD1. V was clipped by 7 bases and J by 2 bases; unmatched bases: 8. This CDR3 region has 16 residues. Germline assignment: CDR1 LNHDA and CDR2 SQIVND (reference sequence). The DNA of the CDR3 is TGTGCCAGTATCCCCCCGGGACAGGGAAACACCGGGGAGCTGTTTTTT. Translation gives CASIPPGQGNTGELFF.

This clonotype was seen a handful of times. The rearrangement links TRBV6-2 or TRBV6-3 to TRBJ2-5; possible D gene TRBD1, 6 bases. CDR1 is MNHEY, CDR2 SVGEGT, per germline. The CDR3 loop spans 16 amino acids. Trimming shortened V by 0 bases and J by 2 bases, and 13 bases separated the two germline ends. In DNA form, the CDR3 reads TGTGCCAGCAGTTACTCGCAGGGGTCCATACAAGAGACCCAGTACTTC. It is translated as CASSYSQGSIQETQYF.

The gene calls are TRBV6-1 and TRBJ1-2; D may be TRBD1 (5 bases). The CDR3 runs 14 residues. Germline assignment: CDR1 MNHNS and CDR2 SASEGT. The V end was cut by 8 bases, the J end by 5 bases, with 18 bases between. The CDR3 coding sequence is TGTGCCAGCGGGGAATCCGGGACGGCTTATGGCTACACCTTC. It codes for CASGESGTAYGYTF.